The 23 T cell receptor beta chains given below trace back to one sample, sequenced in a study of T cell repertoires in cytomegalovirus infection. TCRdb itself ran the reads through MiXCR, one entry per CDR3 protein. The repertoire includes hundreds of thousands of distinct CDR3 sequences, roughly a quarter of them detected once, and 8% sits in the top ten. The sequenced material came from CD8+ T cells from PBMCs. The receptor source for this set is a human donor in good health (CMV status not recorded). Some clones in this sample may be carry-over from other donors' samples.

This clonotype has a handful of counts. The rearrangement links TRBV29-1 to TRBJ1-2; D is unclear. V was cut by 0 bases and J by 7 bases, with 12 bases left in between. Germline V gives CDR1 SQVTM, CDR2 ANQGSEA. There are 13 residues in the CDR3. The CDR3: CSVEDRVERGYTF. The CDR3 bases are TGCAGCGTTGAAGATCGTGTAGAGCGTGGCTACACCTTC.

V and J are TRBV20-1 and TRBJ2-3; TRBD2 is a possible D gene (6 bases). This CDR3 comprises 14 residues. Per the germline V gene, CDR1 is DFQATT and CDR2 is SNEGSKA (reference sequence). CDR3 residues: CSLPISGSTDTQYF. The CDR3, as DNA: TGCAGCCTCCCGATTAGCGGTAGCACAGATACGCAGTATTTT.

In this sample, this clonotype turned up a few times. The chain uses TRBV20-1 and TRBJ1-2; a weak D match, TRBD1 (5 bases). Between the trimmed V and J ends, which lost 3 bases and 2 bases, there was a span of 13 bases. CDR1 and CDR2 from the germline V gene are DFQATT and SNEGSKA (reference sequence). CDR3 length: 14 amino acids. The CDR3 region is CSARPQGGNYGYTF. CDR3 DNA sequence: TGCAGTGCTAGGCCCCAGGGAGGGAACTATGGCTACACCTTC.

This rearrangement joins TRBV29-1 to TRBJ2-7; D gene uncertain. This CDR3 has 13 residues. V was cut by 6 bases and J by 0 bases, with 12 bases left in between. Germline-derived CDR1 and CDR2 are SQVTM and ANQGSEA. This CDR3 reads CSVRNSRSYEQYF. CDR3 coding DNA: TGCAGCGTCCGGAACAGTCGCTCCTACGAGCAGTACTTC.

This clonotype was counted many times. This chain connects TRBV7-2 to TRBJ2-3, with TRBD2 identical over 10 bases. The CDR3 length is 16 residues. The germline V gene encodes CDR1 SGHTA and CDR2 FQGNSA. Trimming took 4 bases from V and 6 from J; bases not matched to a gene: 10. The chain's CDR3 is CASSSLAGVYEDTQYF. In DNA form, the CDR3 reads TGTGCCAGCAGCTCGCTAGCGGGGGTCTATGAGGATACGCAGTATTTT.

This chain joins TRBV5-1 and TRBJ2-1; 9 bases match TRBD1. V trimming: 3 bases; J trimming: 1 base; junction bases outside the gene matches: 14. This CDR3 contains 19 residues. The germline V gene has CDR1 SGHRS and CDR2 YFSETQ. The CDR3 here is CASSSSGTGMIGSYNEQFF. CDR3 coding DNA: TGCGCCAGCAGCTCCTCCGGGACAGGGATGATTGGATCCTACAATGAGCAGTTCTTC.

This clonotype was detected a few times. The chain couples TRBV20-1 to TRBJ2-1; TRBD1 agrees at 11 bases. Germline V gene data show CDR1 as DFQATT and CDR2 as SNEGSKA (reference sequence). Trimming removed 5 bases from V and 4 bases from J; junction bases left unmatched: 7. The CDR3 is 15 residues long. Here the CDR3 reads CSAQPGQGGYNEQFF. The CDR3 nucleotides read TGCAGTGCTCAACCGGGACAGGGGGGATACAATGAGCAGTTCTTC.

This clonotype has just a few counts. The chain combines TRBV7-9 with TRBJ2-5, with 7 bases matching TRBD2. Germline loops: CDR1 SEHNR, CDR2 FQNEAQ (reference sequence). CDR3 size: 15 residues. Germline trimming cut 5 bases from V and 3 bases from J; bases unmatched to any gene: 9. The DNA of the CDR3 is TGTGCCAGCAGCCCCCCCAACGCGGGGGAAGAGACCCAGTACTTC. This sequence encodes CASSPPNAGEETQYF.

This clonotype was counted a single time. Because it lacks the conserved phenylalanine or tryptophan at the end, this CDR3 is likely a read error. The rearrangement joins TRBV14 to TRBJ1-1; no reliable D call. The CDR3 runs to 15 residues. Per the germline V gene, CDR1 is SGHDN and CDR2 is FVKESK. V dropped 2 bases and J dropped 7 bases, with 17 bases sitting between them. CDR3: CASSQLRMGFYEAFS. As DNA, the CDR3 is TGTGCCAGCAGCCAATTGAGGATGGGGTTCTATGAAGCTTTCTCT.

In DNA, the CDR3 is TGTGCCAGCAGCTCAAGGCCCTCAGGGGGTGAAGAGACCCAGTACTTC. Amino acids: CASSSRPSGGEETQYF. V and J are TRBV13 and TRBJ2-5; 7 positions agree with TRBD1. J lost 3 bases, V lost 4 bases, and 11 bases had no gene match. CDR1 PRHDT and CDR2 FYEKMQ come from the germline V gene (reference sequence). The CDR3 runs to 16 residues. Looking up the rest from reference TRBV13 and TRBJ2-5 gives the full variable domain: AAGVIQSPRHLIKEKRETATLKCYPIPRHDTVYWYQQGPGQDPQFLISFYEKMQSDKGSIPDRFSAQQFSDYHSELNMSSLELGDSALYFCASSSRPSGGEETQYFGPGTRLLVL.

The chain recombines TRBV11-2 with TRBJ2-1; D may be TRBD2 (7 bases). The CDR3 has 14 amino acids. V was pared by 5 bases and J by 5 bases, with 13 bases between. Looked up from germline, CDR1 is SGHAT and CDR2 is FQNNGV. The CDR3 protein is CASSGGLADNEQFF. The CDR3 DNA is TGTGCCAGCAGCGGGGGGCTAGCGGACAATGAGCAGTTCTTC. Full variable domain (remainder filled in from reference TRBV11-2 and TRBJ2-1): EAGVAQSPRYKIIEKRQSVAFWCNPISGHATLYWYQQILGQGPKLLIQFQNNGVVDDSQLPKDRFSAERLKGVDSTLKIQPAKLEDSAVYLCASSGGLADNEQFFGPGTRLTVL.

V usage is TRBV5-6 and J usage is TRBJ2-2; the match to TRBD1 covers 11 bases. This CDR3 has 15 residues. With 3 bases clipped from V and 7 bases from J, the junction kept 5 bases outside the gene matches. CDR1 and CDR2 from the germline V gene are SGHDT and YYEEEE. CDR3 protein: CASSWGQGVFGELFF. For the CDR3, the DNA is TGTGCCAGCAGCTGGGGACAGGGGGTCTTCGGGGAGCTGTTTTTT.

The CDR3 region is CASSSSLVGHLYEQYF. DNA of the CDR3: TGTGCCAGCAGTTCGTCCCTAGTGGGACACCTATACGAGCAGTACTTC. The chain is built from TRBV27 and TRBJ2-7; TRBD1 is a possible D gene (6 bases). CDR1 and CDR2 from the germline V gene are MNHEY and SMNVEV (reference sequence). The CDR3 has 16 amino acids. Trimming stripped 4 bases from V and 4 bases from J, with 20 bases between.

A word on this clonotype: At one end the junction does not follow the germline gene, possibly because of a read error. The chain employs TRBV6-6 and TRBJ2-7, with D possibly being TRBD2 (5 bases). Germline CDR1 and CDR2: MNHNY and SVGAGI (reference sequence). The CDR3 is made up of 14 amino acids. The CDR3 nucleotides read TGTGCCAGCTGTTACTCGCCGGGAAACTACGAGCAGTACTTC. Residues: CASCYSPGNYEQYF.

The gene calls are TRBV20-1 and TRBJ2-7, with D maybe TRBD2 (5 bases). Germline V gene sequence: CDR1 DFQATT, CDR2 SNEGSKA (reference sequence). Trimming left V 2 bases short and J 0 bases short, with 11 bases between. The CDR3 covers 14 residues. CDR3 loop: CSARLRDSSYEQYF. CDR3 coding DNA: TGCAGTGCTAGACTCCGGGATAGCTCCTACGAGCAGTACTTC.

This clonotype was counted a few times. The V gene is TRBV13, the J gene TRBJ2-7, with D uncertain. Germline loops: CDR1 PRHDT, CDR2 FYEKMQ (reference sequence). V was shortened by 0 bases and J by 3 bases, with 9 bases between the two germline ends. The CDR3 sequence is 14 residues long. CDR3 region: CASSLGRRDYEQYV. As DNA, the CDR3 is TGTGCCAGCAGCTTAGGACGGCGAGACTACGAGCAGTACGTC.

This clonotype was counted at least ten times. CDR3 in DNA: TGTGCCAGCAGCCCGGGGAGGGGGCTCACCAAACCTAACTATGGCTACACCTTC. Its translation: CASSPGRGLTKPNYGYTF. The chain is built from TRBV7-2 and TRBJ1-2; 7 bases align to TRBD1. Germline trimming cut 5 bases from V and 0 bases from J; bases unmatched to any gene: 15. CDR1 and CDR2 (germline): SGHTA, FQGNSA. The CDR3 totals 18 residues.

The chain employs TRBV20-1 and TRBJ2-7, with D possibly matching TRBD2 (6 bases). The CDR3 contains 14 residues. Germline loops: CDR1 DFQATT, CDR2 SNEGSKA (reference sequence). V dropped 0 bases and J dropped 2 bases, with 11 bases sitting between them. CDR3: CSARDGGFAYEQYF. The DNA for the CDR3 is TGCAGTGCTAGAGATGGGGGGTTTGCCTACGAGCAGTACTTC.

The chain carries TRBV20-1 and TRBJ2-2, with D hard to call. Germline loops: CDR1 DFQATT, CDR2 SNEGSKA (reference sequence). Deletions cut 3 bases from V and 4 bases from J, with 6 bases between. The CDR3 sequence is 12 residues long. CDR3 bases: TGCAGTGCTAGGGCGCCCACCGGGGAGCTGTTTTTT. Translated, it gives CSARAPTGELFF.

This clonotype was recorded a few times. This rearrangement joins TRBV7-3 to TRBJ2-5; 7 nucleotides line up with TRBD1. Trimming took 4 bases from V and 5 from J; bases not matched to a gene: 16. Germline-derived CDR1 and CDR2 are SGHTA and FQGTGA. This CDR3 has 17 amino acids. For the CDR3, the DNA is TGTGCCAGCAGCTCCGGGACAGTAATCGGCAGATGGGAGACCCAGTACTTC. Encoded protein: CASSSGTVIGRWETQYF.

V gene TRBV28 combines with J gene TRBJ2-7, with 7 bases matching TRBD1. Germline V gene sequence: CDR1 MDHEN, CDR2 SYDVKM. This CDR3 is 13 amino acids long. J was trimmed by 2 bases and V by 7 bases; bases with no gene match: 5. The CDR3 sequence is CASNPTGTYEQYV. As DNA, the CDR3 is TGTGCCAGCAACCCGACAGGGACCTACGAGCAGTACGTC.

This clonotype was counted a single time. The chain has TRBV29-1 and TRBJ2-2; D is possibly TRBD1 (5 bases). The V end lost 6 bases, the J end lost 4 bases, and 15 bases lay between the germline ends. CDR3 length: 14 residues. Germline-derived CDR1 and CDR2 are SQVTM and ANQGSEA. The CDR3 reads CSVKDISGTGELFF. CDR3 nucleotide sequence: TGCAGCGTAAAGGACATCTCGGGCACCGGGGAGCTGTTTTTT.

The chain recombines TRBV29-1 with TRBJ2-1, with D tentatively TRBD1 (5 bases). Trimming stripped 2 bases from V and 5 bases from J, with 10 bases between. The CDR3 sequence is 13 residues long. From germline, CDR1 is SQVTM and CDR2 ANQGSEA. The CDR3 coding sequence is TGCAGCGTTGAATCGGACATGGACAATGAGCAGTTCTTC. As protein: CSVESDMDNEQFF.